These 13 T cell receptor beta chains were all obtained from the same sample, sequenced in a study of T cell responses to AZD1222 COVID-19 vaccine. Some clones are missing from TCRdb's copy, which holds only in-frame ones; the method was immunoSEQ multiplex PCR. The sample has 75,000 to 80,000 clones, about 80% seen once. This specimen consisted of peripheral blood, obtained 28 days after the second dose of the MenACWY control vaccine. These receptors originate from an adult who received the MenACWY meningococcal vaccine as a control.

The CDR3 reads CASSEARGYEKLFF. CDR3 bases: TGTGCCAGCAGTGAAGCCAGGGGGTATGAAAAACTGTTTTTT. The rearrangement uses TRBV6-1 and TRBJ1-4; 7 positions agree with TRBD1. The length of the CDR3 is 14 residues. Germline CDR1 and CDR2: MNHNS and SASEGT. Trimming cost V 0 bases and J 6 bases; bases outside gene matches: 1.

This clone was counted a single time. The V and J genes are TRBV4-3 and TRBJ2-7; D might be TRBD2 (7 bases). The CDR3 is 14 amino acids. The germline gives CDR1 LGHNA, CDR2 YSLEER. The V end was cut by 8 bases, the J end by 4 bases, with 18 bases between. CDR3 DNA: TGCGCCAGCTACAAGGGGGGGCCGCGATACGAGCAGTACTTC. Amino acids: CASYKGGPRYEQYF.

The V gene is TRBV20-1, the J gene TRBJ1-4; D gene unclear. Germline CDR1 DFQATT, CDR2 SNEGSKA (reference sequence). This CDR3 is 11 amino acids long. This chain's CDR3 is CGWPVGKKLFF. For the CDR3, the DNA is TGCGGTTGGCCGGTGGGGAAAAAACTGTTTTTT.

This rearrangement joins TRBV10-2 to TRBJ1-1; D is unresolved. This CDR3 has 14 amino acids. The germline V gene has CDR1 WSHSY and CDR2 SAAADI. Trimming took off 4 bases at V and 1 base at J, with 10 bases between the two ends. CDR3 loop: CASSGARRNTEAFF. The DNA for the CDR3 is TGCGCCAGCAGTGGGGCCAGGAGGAACACTGAAGCTTTCTTT.

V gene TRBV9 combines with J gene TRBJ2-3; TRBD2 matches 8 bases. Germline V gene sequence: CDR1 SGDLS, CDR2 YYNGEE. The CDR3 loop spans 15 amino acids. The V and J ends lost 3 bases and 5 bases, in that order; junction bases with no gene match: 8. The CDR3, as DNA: TGTGCCAGCAGCGGACGGGAGGGCCTAAGAGATACGCAGTATTTT. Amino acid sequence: CASSGREGLRDTQYF.

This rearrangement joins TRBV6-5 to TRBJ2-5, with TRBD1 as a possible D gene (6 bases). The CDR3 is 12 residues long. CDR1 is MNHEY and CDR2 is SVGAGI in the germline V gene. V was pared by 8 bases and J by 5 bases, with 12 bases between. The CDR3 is CASLTGWETQYF. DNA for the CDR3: TGTGCCAGCCTGACAGGTTGGGAGACCCAGTACTTC.

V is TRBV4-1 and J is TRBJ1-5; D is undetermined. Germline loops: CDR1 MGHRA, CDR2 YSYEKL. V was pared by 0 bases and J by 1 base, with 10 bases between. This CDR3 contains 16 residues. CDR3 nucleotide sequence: TGCGCCAGCAGCCAAGAAGGACCCAGGAGCAATCAGCCCCAGCATTTT. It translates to CASSQEGPRSNQPQHF.

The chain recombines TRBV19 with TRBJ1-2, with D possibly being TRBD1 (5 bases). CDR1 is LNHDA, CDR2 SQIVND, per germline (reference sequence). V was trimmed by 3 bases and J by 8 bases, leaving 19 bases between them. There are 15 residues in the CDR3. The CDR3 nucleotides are TGTGCCAGTAGTATCCCGGGAACAAGGGGCGCAGGCTACACCTTC. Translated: CASSIPGTRGAGYTF.

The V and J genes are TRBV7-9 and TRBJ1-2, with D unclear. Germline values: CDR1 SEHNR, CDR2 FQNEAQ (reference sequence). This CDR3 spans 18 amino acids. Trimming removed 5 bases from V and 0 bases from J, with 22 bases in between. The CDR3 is CASSPRPDAGIANYGYTF. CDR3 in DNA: TGTGCCAGCAGCCCCCGTCCTGACGCGGGGATCGCTAACTATGGCTACACCTTC.

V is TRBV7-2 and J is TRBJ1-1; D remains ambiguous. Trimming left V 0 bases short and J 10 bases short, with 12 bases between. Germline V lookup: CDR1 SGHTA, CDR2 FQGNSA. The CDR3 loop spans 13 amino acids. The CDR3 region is CASSLARNSGAFF. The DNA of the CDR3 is TGTGCCAGCAGCTTAGCGAGAAATTCTGGAGCTTTCTTT.

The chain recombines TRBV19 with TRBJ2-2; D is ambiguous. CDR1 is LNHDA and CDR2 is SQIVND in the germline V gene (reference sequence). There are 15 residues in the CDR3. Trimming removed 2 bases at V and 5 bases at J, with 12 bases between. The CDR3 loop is CASSIKGGPTGELFF. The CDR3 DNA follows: TGTGCCAGTAGTATAAAGGGCGGTCCTACCGGGGAGCTGTTTTTT.

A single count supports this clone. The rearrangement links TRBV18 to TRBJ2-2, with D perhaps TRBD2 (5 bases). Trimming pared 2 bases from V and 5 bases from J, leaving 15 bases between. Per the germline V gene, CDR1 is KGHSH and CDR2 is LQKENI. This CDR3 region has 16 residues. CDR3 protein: CASSPVGDRPTGELFF. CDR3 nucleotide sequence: TGTGCCAGCTCACCAGTGGGAGATCGGCCGACCGGGGAGCTGTTTTTT.

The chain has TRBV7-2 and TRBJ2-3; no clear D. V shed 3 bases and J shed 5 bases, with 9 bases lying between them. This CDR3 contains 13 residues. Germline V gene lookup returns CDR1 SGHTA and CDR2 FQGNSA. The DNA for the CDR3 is TGTGCCAGCAGCTTCCCTAGTGTAGATACGCAGTATTTT. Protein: CASSFPSVDTQYF.